The clone carrying this T cell receptor (beta chain) was seen just once. With iRepertoire HTBI primers and Arm-PCR of CDR3 regions, TCR beta libraries were built. Per the study methods: The study identified 60 to 65 TRBV and about 14 TRBJ segments across samples. One entry per CDR3 protein, called by TCRdb with MiXCR from the multiplex PCR reads. In this record, the V and J calls reflect TCRdb's handling and not the investigators' own analysis. The repertoire holds roughly 360,000 distinct CDR3 sequences, with roughly 23% as singletons. CDR3 length: 14 amino acids. Germline CDR1 ENHRY, CDR2 SYGVKD. V gave up 8 bases and J gave up 1 base, with 14 bases separating them. The data stem from a study of regulatory T cells in long-lasting Graves disease. Time point here: persistent/refractory GD, antithyroid drugs over 5 years with positive TRAb. The authors made the TCR library using RNA they extracted from PBMCs. EDTA tubes collected nine milliliters of peripheral blood.

The sample consisted of peripheral blood mononuclear cells (PBMCs), taken when the disease was refractory, from a patient treated with antithyroid drugs. The source is a woman aged 40 to 50 with Graves disease. The chain uses TRBV10-3 and TRBJ1-1; D uncertain. The CDR3, as DNA: TGTGCCATCGCCGTTTCGATGGGGAACACTGAAGCTTTCTTT. This translates into CAIAVSMGNTEAFF.